This T cell receptor beta chain was captured in a study of beta chain features in type 1 diabetes. The entirety of the isolated RNA underwent reverse transcription, so expressed TCRB transcripts were sequenced. Some clones are missing from TCRdb's copy, which holds only in-frame ones; the method was immunoSEQ multiplex PCR. The table lists under 900,000 clones, roughly 15% of them singletons. Study-wide points: Cells with high TCR expression could be over-represented by cDNA sequencing.

Details on this clone: The antigen is not known.

Trimming stripped 1 base from V and 9 bases from J, with 10 bases between. From germline, CDR1 is SGHNT and CDR2 YENEEA. The CDR3 spans 13 residues. Sequencing was done on a sample of naive CD4+ T cells from blood. The source is a woman younger than 30 in good health. This chain connects TRBV11-3 to TRBJ2-1; D uncertain. The CDR3 nucleotides read TGTGCCAGCAGCTTAGGGAGACAAGGTGAGCAGTTCTTC. Translated, it gives CASSLGRQGEQFF.